This T cell receptor (beta chain) was documented in a study of blood T cell repertoires in COVID-19. Overall study: Nucleic acid was either cDNA or gDNA, and it came from T cells, B-cell-depleted T cells, or PBMCs.

In the original workflow: Cell counts per sample came from amplifying reference gene primers. Sequencing was performed with immunoSEQ multiplex PCR; in TCRdb, only in-frame clones are kept and a portion is missing. That table gives V, J and clone size, and the DNA gave D and trimming. The data hold 150,000 to 180,000 clones, with 88% observed a single time. Trimming took 10 bases from V and 8 from J; bases not matched to a gene: 6. Germline CDR1 and CDR2: MNHNY and SVGAGI (reference sequence). The CDR3 has 11 residues. Sequencing was performed on peripheral blood. The V call is TRBV6-6, the J call TRBJ1-2; 8 bases agree with TRBD1. The source of this sequence is a woman aged 70-85 years with acute or convalescent COVID-19. The CDR3 bases are TGTGCCACCGACAGGGGTGGGGGCTACACCTTC. This translates into CATDRGGGYTF.